The 11 T cell receptor beta chains below come from one sample, sequenced in a study of radiotherapy plus CTLA-4 blockade in lung cancer. This table comes from immunoSEQ multiplex PCR, and its TCRdb copy is limited to in-frame clones, with some not included. Among roughly 120,000 clones listed, roughly 80% were seen once. The sample here was peripheral blood, taken from a patient treated with radiotherapy plus ipilimumab. The source is a human donor with non-small cell lung cancer who had a partial response to radiotherapy plus ipilimumab.

There are a few counts of this clone. V usage is TRBV9 and J usage is TRBJ2-1; 7 bases match TRBD2. This CDR3 spans 15 amino acids. V lost 0 bases and J lost 7; bases outside the gene matches: 7. Germline V lookup: CDR1 SGDLS, CDR2 YYNGEE. CDR3: CASSVGWPGGNEQFF. The CDR3 nucleotides are TGTGCCAGCAGCGTAGGATGGCCCGGGGGGAATGAGCAGTTCTTC. Full variable domain (remainder filled in from reference TRBV9 and TRBJ2-1): DSGVTQTPKHLITATGQRVTLRCSPRSGDLSVYWYQQSLDQGLQFLIQYYNGEERAKGNILERFSAQQFPDLHSELNLSSLELGDSALYFCASSVGWPGGNEQFFGPGTRLTVL.

A single count supports this clone. The rearrangement links TRBV5-1 to TRBJ2-2, with D perhaps matching TRBD2 (5 bases). The ends were cut back, 0 bases at V and 9 bases at J, with 6 bases in the middle. Germline CDR1 SGHRS, CDR2 YFSETQ. This CDR3 region has 12 residues. The DNA of the CDR3 is TGCGCCAGCAGCTTGGGGGAGTGGGAGCTGTTTTTT. It yields the protein CASSLGEWELFF.

The genes are TRBV5-1 and TRBJ2-1; 7 nucleotides align to TRBD2. Germline assignment: CDR1 SGHRS and CDR2 YFSETQ. The junction had 9 bases not matched to a gene; V was cut back by 4 bases and J by 5 bases. The CDR3 runs 15 residues. In nucleotides, the CDR3 is TGCGCCAGCAGCCCCTGGGGGGAGGGCCACAATGAGCAGTTCTTC. It codes for CASSPWGEGHNEQFF.

The sample holds a few counts of this clone. The chain recombines TRBV6-4 with TRBJ2-3; 8 nucleotides line up with TRBD2. Unmatched junction bases numbered 2, after V lost 0 bases and J lost 0 bases. Germline CDR1 is MRHNA and CDR2 is SNTAGT. This CDR3 has 16 amino acids. This CDR3 is CASSDSTSASTDTQYF. CDR3 bases: TGTGCCAGCAGTGACTCGACTAGCGCTAGCACAGATACGCAGTATTTT.

In this sample, this clone turned up once. This chain links TRBV6-6 with TRBJ1-1, with 7 nucleotides matching TRBD1. The V gene end was trimmed by 8 bases and the J gene end by 4 bases; junction bases not matched to a gene: 10. There are 14 residues in the CDR3. The germline V gene encodes CDR1 MNHNY and CDR2 SVGAGI (reference sequence). CDR3: CASVRGAQGTEAFF. The CDR3 nucleotides read TGTGCCAGCGTCAGGGGGGCGCAGGGCACTGAAGCTTTCTTT.

V and J are TRBV2 and TRBJ1-1; the match to TRBD1 covers 9 bases. Trimming removed 7 bases from V and 0 bases from J; junction bases left unmatched: 15. Germline V CDR1 and CDR2: SNHLY, FYNNEI. The CDR3 runs to 18 residues. This chain's CDR3 is CASTPLPGQGLMNTEAFF. DNA for the CDR3: TGTGCCAGCACCCCCCTGCCGGGACAGGGTCTAATGAACACTGAAGCTTTCTTT.

The chain links TRBV16 to TRBJ1-5; 8 bases are a match to TRBD1. J lost 2 bases, V lost 3 bases, and 3 bases had no gene match. In germline, CDR1 is KGHSY, CDR2 FQNENV. The CDR3 is made up of 15 amino acids. CDR3 region: CASSHRGQGNQPQHF. CDR3 in DNA: TGTGCCAGCAGCCACCGGGGACAGGGCAATCAGCCCCAGCATTTT.

This clone showed up just a few times. This sequence joins TRBV18 and TRBJ2-1; the match to TRBD1 covers 7 bases. CDR1 and CDR2 from the germline V gene are KGHSH and LQKENI. This CDR3 is 16 amino acids long. J gave up 2 bases and V 3 bases, and 7 bases lay outside the gene matches. The CDR3 protein is CASSPLQGVAYNEQFF. The DNA for the CDR3 is TGTGCCAGCTCACCCCTCCAGGGGGTGGCCTACAATGAGCAGTTCTTC. Variable domain in full (rest from reference TRBV18 and TRBJ2-1): NAGVMQNPRHLVRRRGQEARLRCSPMKGHSHVYWYRQLPEEGLKFMVYLQKENIIDESGMPKERFSAEFPKEGPSILRIQQVVRGDSAAYFCASSPLQGVAYNEQFFGPGTRLTVL.

A single count supports this clone. CDR3 nucleotide sequence: TGTGCCAGCAGCCGGGGAGCGGGAGGAGGGTACGAGCAGTACTTC. It codes for CASSRGAGGGYEQYF. The V gene is TRBV5-4, the J gene TRBJ2-7, with 9 nucleotides matching TRBD2. Germline-derived CDR1 and CDR2 are SGHNT and YYREEE (reference sequence). The junction had 9 bases not matched to a gene; V was cut back by 4 bases and J by 4 bases. This CDR3 spans 15 amino acids.

Written as DNA, the CDR3 is TGTGCCAGCTCACCACCCGGACAGGGTAAATACGGCTACACCTTC. Translation gives CASSPPGQGKYGYTF. The chain combines TRBV18 with TRBJ1-2; 8 bases are a match to TRBD1. The germline V gene encodes CDR1 KGHSH and CDR2 LQKENI. Unmatched junction bases numbered 8, after V lost 0 bases and J lost 8 bases. CDR3 length equals 15 residues.

V usage is TRBV19 and J usage is TRBJ1-5; weak D call: TRBD1 (5 bases). Germline values: CDR1 LNHDA, CDR2 SQIVND (reference sequence). Trimming took 8 bases from V and 0 from J, leaving 14 bases between them. This CDR3 has 15 residues. The CDR3 coding sequence is TGTGCCAGTGACGCGGGACCGAGTAGCAATCAGCCCCAGCATTTT. Translated: CASDAGPSSNQPQHF.